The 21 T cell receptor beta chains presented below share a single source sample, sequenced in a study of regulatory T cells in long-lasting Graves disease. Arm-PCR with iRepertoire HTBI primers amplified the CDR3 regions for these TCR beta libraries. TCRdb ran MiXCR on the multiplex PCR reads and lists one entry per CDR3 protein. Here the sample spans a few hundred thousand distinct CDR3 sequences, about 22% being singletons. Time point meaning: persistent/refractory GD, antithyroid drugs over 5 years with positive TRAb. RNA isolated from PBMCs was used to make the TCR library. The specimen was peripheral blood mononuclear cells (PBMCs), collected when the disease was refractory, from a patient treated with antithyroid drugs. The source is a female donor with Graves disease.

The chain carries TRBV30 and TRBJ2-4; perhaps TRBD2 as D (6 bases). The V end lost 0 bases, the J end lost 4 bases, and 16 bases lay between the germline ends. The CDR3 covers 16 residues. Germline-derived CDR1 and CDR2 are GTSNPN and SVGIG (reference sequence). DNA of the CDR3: TGTGCCTGGAGTGTACTGGGAGGTGGTGGGAAAAACATTCAGTACTTC. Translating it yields CAWSVLGGGGKNIQYF.

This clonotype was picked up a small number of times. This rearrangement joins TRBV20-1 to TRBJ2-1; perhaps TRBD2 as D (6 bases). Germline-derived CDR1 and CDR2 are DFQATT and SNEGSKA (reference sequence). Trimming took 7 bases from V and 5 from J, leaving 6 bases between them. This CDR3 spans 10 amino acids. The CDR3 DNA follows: TGCAGTGGGAGGGACAATGAGCAGTTCTTC. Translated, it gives CSGRDNEQFF.

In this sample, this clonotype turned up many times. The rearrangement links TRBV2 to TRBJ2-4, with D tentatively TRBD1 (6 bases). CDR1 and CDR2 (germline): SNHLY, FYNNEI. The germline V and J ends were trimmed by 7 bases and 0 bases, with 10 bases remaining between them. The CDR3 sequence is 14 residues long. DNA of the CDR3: TGTGCCAGCACGCAGGGGATAGCCAAAAACATTCAGTACTTC. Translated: CASTQGIAKNIQYF.

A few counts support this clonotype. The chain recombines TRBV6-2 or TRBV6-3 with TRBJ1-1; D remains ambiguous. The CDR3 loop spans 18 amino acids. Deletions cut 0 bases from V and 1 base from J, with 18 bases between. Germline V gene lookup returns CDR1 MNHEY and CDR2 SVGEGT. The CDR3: CASSYSFLDWTGNTEAFF. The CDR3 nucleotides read TGTGCCAGCAGTTACTCATTTCTCGATTGGACGGGGAACACTGAAGCTTTCTTT.

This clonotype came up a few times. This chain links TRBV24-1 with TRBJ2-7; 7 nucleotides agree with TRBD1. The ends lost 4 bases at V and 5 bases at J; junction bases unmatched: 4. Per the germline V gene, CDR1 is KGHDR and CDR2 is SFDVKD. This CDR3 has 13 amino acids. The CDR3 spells CATSEWTGNEQYF. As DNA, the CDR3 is TGTGCCACCAGTGAATGGACAGGCAACGAGCAGTACTTC.

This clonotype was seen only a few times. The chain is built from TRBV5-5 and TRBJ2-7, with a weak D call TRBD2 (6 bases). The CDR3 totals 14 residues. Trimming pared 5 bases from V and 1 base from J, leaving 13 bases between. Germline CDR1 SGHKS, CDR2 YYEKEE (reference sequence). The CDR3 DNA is TGTGCCAGCAGATCACCGGGACTGTCCTACGAGCAGTACTTC. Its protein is CASRSPGLSYEQYF.

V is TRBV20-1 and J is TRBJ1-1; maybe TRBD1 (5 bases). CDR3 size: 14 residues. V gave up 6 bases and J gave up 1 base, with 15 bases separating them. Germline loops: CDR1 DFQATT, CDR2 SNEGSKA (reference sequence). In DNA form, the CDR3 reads TGCAGTGCCTCGAGCTTCGACAGGAACACTGAAGCTTTCTTT. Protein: CSASSFDRNTEAFF.

CDR3 amino acids: CASTQQGSPPEAFF. The CDR3 DNA follows: TGTGCCAGCACCCAACAGGGATCTCCCCCAGAAGCTTTCTTT. This sequence joins TRBV6-1 and TRBJ1-1; perhaps TRBD1 as D (6 bases). From germline, CDR1 is MNHNS and CDR2 SASEGT. The CDR3 totals 14 residues. The ends were cut back, 7 bases at V and 8 bases at J, with 20 bases in the middle.

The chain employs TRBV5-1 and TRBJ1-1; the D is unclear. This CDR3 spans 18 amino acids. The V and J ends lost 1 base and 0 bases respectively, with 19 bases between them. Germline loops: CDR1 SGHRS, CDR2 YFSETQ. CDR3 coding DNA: TGCGCCAGCAGCTTGTGGACCTCGGGCCGCCCACTGAACACTGAAGCTTTCTTT. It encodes CASSLWTSGRPLNTEAFF.

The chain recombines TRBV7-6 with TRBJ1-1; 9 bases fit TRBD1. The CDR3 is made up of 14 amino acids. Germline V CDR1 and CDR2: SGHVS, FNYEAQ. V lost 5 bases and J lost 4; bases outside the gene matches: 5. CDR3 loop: CASSDGQGRTEAFF. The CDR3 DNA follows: TGTGCCAGCAGCGACGGACAGGGGCGCACTGAAGCTTTCTTT.

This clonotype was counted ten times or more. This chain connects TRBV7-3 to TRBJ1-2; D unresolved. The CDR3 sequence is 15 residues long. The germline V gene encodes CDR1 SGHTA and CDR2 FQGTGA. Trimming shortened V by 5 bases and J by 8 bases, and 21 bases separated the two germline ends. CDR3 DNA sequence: TGTGCCAGCAGCCTAGACCAAAAACTCTCGGGAGGCTACACCTTC. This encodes CASSLDQKLSGGYTF.

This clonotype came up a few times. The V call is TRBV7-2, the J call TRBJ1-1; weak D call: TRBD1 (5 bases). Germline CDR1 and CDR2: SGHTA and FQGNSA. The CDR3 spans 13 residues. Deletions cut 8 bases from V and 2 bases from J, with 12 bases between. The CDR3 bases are TGTGCCAGCGACCCCGGGGCAAACACTGAAGCTTTCTTT. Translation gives CASDPGANTEAFF. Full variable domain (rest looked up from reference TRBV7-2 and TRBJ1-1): GAGVSQSPSNKVTEKGKDVELRCDPISGHTALYWYRQSLGQGLEFLIYFQGNSAPDKSGLPSDRFSAERTGGSVSTLTIQRTQQEDSAVYLCASDPGANTEAFFGQGTRLTVV.

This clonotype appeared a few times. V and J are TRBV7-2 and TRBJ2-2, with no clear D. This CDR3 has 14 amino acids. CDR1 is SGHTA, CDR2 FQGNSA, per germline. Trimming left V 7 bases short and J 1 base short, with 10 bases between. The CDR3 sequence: CASTLSQNTGELFF. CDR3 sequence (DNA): TGTGCCAGCACCCTTAGCCAGAACACCGGGGAGCTGTTTTTT.

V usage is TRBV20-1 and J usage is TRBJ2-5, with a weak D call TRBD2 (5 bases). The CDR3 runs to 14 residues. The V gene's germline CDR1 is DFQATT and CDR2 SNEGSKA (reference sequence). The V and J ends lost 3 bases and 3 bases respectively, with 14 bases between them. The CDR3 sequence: CSASRGGFKETQYF. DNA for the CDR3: TGCAGTGCTAGTCGCGGCGGGTTCAAAGAGACCCAGTACTTC.

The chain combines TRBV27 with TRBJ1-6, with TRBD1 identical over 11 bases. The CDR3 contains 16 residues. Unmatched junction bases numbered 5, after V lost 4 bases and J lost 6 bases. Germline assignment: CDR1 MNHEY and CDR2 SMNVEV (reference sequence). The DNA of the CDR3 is TGTGCCAGCAGTTGGGGACAGGGGGTTCCTAATTCACCCCTCCACTTT. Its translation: CASSWGQGVPNSPLHF.

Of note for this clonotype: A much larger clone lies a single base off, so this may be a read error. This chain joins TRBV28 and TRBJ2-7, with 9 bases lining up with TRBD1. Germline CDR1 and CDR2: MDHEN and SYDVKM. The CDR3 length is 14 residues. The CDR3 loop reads CASSRGTGLYEQHF. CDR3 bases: TGTGCCAGCTCACGCGGGACAGGGTTATACGAGCAGCACTTC.

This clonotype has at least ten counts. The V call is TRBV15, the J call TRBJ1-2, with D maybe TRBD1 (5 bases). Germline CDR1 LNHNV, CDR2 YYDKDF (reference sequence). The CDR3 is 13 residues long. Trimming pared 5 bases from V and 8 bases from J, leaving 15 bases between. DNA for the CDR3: TGTGCCACCAGCGGGACTGGCCGGGGGGGCTACACCTTC. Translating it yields CATSGTGRGGYTF.

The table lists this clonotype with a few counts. The CDR3 reads CSARVGSNTEAFF. CDR3 nucleotide sequence: TGCAGTGCTAGAGTGGGATCGAACACTGAAGCTTTCTTT. The chain combines TRBV20-1 with TRBJ1-1; D is unresolved. CDR3 length: 13 amino acids. V dropped 1 base and J dropped 1 base, with 7 bases sitting between them. The germline V gene encodes CDR1 DFQATT and CDR2 SNEGSKA (reference sequence).

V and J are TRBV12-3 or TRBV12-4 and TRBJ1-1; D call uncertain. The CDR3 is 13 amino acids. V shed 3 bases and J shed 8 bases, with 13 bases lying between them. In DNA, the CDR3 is TGTGCCAGCAGTTTTGGGTTGGACCGGGAAGCTTTCTTT. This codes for CASSFGLDREAFF.

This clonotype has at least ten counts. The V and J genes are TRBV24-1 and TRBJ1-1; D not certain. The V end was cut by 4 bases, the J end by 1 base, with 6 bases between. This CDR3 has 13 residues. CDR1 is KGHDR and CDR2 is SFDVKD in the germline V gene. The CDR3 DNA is TGTGCCACCAGTGAATCGAAGAACACTGAAGCTTTCTTT. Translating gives CATSESKNTEAFF.

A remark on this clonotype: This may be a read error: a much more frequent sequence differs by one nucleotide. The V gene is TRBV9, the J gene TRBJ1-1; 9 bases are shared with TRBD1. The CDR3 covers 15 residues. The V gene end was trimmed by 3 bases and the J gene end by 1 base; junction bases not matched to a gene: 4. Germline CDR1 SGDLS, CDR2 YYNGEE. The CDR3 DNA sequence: TGTGCCAGCAGCGAAAGGGACAGGGAGAACACTGAAGCTTTCTTT. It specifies CASSERDRENTEAFF.